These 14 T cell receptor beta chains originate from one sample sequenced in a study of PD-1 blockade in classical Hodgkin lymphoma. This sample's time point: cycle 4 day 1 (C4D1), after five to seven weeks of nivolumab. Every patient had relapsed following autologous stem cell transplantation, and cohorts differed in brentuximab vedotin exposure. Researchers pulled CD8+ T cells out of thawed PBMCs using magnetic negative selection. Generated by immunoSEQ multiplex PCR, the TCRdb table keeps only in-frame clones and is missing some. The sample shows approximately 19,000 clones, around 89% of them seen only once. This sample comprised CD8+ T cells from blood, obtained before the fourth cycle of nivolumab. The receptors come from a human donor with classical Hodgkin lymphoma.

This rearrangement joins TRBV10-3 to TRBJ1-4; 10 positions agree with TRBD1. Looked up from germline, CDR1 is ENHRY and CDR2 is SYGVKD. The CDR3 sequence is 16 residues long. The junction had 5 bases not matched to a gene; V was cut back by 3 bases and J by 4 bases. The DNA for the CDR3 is TGTGCCATCAGTGATCGGGGACAGGGGAGTAATGAAAAACTGTTTTTT. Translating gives CAISDRGQGSNEKLFF.

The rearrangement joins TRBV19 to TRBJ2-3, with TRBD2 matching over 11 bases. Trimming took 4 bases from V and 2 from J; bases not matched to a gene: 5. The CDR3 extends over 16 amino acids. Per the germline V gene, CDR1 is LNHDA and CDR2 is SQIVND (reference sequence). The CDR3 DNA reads TGTGCCAGTAGTAACTTAGCGGGAGGGTACACAGATACGCAGTATTTT. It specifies CASSNLAGGYTDTQYF.

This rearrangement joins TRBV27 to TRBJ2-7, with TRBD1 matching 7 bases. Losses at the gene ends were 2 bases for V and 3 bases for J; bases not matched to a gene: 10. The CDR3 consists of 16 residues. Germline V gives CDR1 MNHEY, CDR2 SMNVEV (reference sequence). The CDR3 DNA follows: TGTGCCAGCAGTTTAGTTGGGACAGCTTTTTTCTACGAGCAGTACTTC. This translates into CASSLVGTAFFYEQYF.

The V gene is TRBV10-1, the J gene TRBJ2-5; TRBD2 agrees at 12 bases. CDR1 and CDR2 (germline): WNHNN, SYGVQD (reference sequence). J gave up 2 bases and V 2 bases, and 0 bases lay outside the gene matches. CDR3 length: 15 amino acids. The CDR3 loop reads CASSEGTSGQETQYF. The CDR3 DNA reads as TGCGCCAGCAGTGAGGGGACTAGCGGGCAAGAGACCCAGTACTTC.

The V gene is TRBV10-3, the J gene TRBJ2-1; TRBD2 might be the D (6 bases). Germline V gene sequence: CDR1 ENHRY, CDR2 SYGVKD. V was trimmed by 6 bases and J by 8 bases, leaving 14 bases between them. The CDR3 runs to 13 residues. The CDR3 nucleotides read TGTGCCATCAGGGACTACGCGTTCGATGAGCAGTTCTTC. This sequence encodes CAIRDYAFDEQFF.

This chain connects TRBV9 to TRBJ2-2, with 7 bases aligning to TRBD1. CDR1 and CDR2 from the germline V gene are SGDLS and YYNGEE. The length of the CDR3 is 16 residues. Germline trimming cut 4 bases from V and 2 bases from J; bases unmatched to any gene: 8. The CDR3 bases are TGTGCCAGCAGCTCAACCGGGACAGCTAACACCGGGGAGCTGTTTTTT. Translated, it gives CASSSTGTANTGELFF. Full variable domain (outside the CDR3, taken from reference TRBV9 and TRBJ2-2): DSGVTQTPKHLITATGQRVTLRCSPRSGDLSVYWYQQSLDQGLQFLIQYYNGEERAKGNILERFSAQQFPDLHSELNLSSLELGDSALYFCASSSTGTANTGELFFGEGSRLTVL.

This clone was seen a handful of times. CDR3 in amino acids: CASRPGTGLYNEQFF. CDR3 nucleotide sequence: TGTGCCAGCAGGCCCGGGACAGGGCTTTACAATGAGCAGTTCTTC. The chain uses TRBV6-1 and TRBJ2-1, with 9 bases that match TRBD1. The germline V gene encodes CDR1 MNHNS and CDR2 SASEGT. V trimming: 6 bases; J trimming: 4 bases; junction bases outside the gene matches: 7. The CDR3 loop spans 15 amino acids.

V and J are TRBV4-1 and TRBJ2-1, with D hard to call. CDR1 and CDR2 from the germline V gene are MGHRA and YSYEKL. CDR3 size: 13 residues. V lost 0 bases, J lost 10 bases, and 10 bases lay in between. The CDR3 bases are TGCGCCAGCAGCCAAGAGGATTCCAGGGAGCAGTTCTTC. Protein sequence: CASSQEDSREQFF.

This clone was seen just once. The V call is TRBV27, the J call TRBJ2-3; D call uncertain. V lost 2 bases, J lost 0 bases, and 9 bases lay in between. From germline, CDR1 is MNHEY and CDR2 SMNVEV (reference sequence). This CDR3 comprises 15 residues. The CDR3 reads CASSLGTLSTDTQYF. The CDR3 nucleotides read TGTGCCAGCAGTTTAGGTACCCTCAGCACAGATACGCAGTATTTT.

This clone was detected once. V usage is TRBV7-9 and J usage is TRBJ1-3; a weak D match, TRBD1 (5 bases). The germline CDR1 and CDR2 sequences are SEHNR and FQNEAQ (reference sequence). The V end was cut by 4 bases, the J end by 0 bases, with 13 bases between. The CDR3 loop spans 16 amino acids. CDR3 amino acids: CASSSPGGGSGNTIYF. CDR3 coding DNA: TGTGCCAGCAGCTCGCCAGGCGGGGGCTCTGGAAACACCATATATTTT.

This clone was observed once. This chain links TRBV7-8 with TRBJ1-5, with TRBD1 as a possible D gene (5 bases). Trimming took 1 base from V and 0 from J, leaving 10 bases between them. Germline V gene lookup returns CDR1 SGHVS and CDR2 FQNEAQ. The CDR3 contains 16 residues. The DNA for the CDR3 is TGTGCCAGCAGCTTAGGTTTTGGGGGTAGCAATCAGCCCCAGCATTTT. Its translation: CASSLGFGGSNQPQHF.

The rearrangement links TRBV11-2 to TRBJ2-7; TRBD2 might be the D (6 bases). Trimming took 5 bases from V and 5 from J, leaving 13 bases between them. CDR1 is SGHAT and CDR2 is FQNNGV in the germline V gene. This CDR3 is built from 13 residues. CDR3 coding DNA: TGTGCCAGCAGCCGCGGGACGGCGCACGAGCAGTACTTC. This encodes CASSRGTAHEQYF.

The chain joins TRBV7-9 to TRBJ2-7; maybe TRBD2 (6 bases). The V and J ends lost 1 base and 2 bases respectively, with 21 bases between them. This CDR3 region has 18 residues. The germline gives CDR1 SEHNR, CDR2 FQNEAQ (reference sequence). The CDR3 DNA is TGTGCCAGCAGCTTAGATTTTAGCGGCTCTCAGGACCCCTACGAGCAGTACTTC. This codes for CASSLDFSGSQDPYEQYF.

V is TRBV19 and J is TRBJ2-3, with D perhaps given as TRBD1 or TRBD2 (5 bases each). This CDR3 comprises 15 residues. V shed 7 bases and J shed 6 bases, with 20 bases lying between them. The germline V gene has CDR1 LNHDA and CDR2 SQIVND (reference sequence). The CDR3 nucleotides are TGTGCCAGTATCTTACCGGGGACCAATGGGGATACGCAGTATTTT. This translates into CASILPGTNGDTQYF.